The sequence of this T cell receptor (beta chain) was determined in a study of blood T cells in healthy people across ages (dated by TCRdb to the mid-2010s). Regarding the study in general: In model experiments, template switching captured roughly one uniquely barcoded TCR beta cDNA molecule for every two T cells. Age-related changes in TCR beta repertoire diversity were measured in the study by deep sequencing normalized with unique cDNA molecular identifiers. Donors were grouped into four age groups: young (average approximately 15 years), middle-aged (roughly 37), aged (over 55) and long-lived (about 90). To avoid experimental bias, donors of different ages were distributed randomly across sequencing lanes. Using the same blood draw, the study looked at two additional independent replicas of 1 million unique cDNA reads for two donors, one aged 18 to 30 and the other aged 80 or older.

The library was obtained by 5' RACE. The run used an Illumina HiSeq 2500. A second roughly 6 to 12 cycle PCR used a sample-barcoded 5' primer and a J-beta primer mix. A unique molecular identifier was introduced onto each TCR beta cDNA molecule by a template-switch 5' adaptor carrying 12 random nucleotides. Each sample yielded at least 2.5 million CDR3-containing paired-end reads. First-strand cDNA was synthesized from all RNA with the Mint cDNA synthesis kit, primed by a TRBC-specific oligonucleotide. Following uracil-DNA glycosylase treatment, all cDNA underwent a first 18-cycle PCR with the universal primers M1SS and BC2_uni_R. Per the original workflow: Each sample was normalized by randomly selecting 1 million high-quality reads, each carrying a distinct molecular identifier. Reads sharing molecular identifiers were discarded rather than binned into consensus sequences. MiTCR, set to a Q25 quality threshold and the strictest error-elimination algorithm, was used for CDR3 identification, clonotype clustering and error correction. A nonparametric unseen species model with Euler transformation was used to estimate lower-bound total TCR beta diversity. Starting from the raw public reads, TCRdb applied fastp trimming at Q25, assembled clones with MiXCR and retained in-frame beta chains. Each CDR3 protein appears once, grouped with its most common genes and DNA. The V and J calls and clone size come from TCRdb's table, not from the authors' own analysis. Present in this sample are under 800,000 distinct CDR3 sequences, around 46% of which were seen just once. Jointly, the top ten make up 20% to 25% of the sample.

Systemically healthy Caucasian individuals from Russia, over 30 in total and aged 6 to 90 years, were included as donors. Roughly 10 milliliters of peripheral blood were collected from each donor into EDTA-treated Vacutainer tubes. Ficoll-Paque density-gradient centrifugation was used to isolate PBMCs, with at least 6.5 million per sample. Trizol reagent was used to extract total RNA from the PBMCs, yielding at least 5.5 micrograms per sample. The percentages of naive CD45RAhigh/CD27high T cells were determined by flow cytometry on a PBMC aliquot from every donor. Beyond this particular receptor, the publication reports: As age increased, observed TCR beta diversity per million T cells dropped in a roughly linear way, and a significant reduction was already evident by age roughly 40. Because the CMV infection status of the donors was unknown, age-related changes in expanded clonotypes may potentially have been confounded. The percentage of naive T cells measured by flow cytometry correlated strongly with observed TCR beta diversity. Because profiling used bulk unsorted PBMCs, naive and antigen-experienced compartments could not be compared conclusively. Estimates of total diversity from one million sequenced T cells were regarded as lower bounds and underestimates. Compared with the aged group, the long-lived group had more naive CD4+ T cells, fewer expanded clones and increased TCR diversity, a pattern suggesting age selection.

This clonotype occurred a few times. The antigen it recognizes is unknown. No base-level quality is on record; no much larger clone is a single base apart. V sheds 4 bases and J sheds 2 bases, leaving 9 bases between their ends. The CDR3, cysteine through phenylalanine, is 13 amino acids long. Left in the record is the CDR3 DNA by itself, 39 bases read in frame from the first base. From a lookup of the germline V gene, CDR1 and CDR2 are SGHRS and YFSETQ. The sequencing input was blood. The chain is assembled from TRBV5-1 and TRBJ2-5, with a tentative D gene TRBD2 over 5 matching bases. This clonotype was sampled from a woman aged 55-70 years in good health. The DNA sequence is as follows: TGCGCCAGCAGCACGGACTTGCAAGAGACCCAGTACTTC. Its coded protein is CASSTDLQETQYF.